This T cell receptor (beta chain) emerged from a study of metastatic and nonmetastatic thyroid tumors. Across the whole study: Samples came from malignant and benign thyroid patients, and repertoires were compared across blood and tumor or nodule tissue. Study-wide points: When malignant thyroid tumors were compared with benign nodules, TCR beta diversity was reportedly significantly higher in the malignant tumors. This held in both blood and tumor samples.

Ahead of thyroid surgery, no patient had received treatment of any kind. Germline V gene data show CDR1 as MNHEY and CDR2 as SVGEGT. V was pared by 7 bases and J by 6 bases, with 16 bases between. There are 15 residues in the CDR3. This clone was observed many times. The antigen is undetermined. Original handling: A classifier for distant metastasis in papillary thyroid cancer was constructed using CDR3 differences observed across clinicopathological groups. TCRdb reprocessed the PCR reads via MiXCR. The V and J calls come from TCRdb's annotation, not from the publication. In the table there are some 20,000 clones, about 15% of which are singletons.

The rearrangement uses TRBV6-2 or TRBV6-3 and TRBJ1-6; the D gene is possibly TRBD1 (5 bases). The specimen sequenced was blood. The sequence came from a male donor with papillary thyroid cancer or a benign thyroid nodule (not recorded which). Some clones in this sample may be carry-over from other donors' samples. The CDR3 spells CASIGTGRLNSPLHF. In nucleotides, the CDR3 is TGTGCCAGCATCGGGACGGGACGCCTTAATTCACCCCTCCACTTT.